This is a list of T cell receptor beta chains from one sample in a study of blood T cell repertoires in COVID-19. Some clones are missing from TCRdb's copy, which holds only in-frame ones; the method was immunoSEQ multiplex PCR. The table has about 150,000 clones, 65% to 90% seen once; the top ten hold roughly an eighth. Sequencing was done on a sample of peripheral blood. These receptors all come from a woman aged 60 to 75 with COVID-19, enrolled during active disease. CDR3s leave out the opening cysteine and the closing phenylalanine or tryptophan. Fields, in order: V gene, clone size, CDR3 protein. Expanded clones get a size class; other rows say once, few or many, or leave the size out.

>TRBV7-3|NA
ASSSPPGRDSGDTQY
>TRBV7-6|NA
ASSLSRVAEQF
>TRBV6-1|few
ASSEGLAGWSSYEQY
>TRBV7-3|NA
ASSSYASQGGNTEAF
>TRBV29-1|NA
SAYLGANVLT
>TRBV5-4|NA
ASSWWGRREPQH
>TRBV9|few
ASSVLDRANYGYT
>TRBV7-8|NA
ASSQGTSGVRSGANVLT
>TRBV19|NA
ASSMGAGGQPQH
>TRBV11-3|NA
ASSTTGMANTEAF
>TRBV25-1|NA
ASSVSGGSYNEQF
>TRBV18|NA
ASSPRGEGYQPQH
>TRBV25-1|NA
ASTGGIYEQY
>TRBV11-3|once
ASSLESGRSNEQF